This T cell receptor beta chain originates from a study of T-cell memory formation after mild COVID-19. Germline CDR1 reads SGHNT; CDR2 reads YYREEE (reference sequence). V gave up 3 bases and J gave up 2 bases; unmatched junction bases: 4. The CDR3 sequence is 15 residues long. From the 5' RACE reads, TCRdb called clonotypes with MiXCR, one entry per CDR3 protein. The sample shows tens of thousands of distinct CDR3 sequences, roughly 25% of them seen only once. The chain recombines TRBV5-4 with TRBJ2-3; TRBD2 matches 9 bases. The TCR sequence derives from a man aged 18-30 years who had mild COVID-19 (a few samples of this study predate the infection). Cell type and time point are not known. Source material: PBMCs or a T cell subset sorted from them (not recorded which). The CDR3 coding sequence is TGTGCCAGCAGCTACAGCGGGGGGCTCACAGATACGCAGTATTTT. Amino acids: CASSYSGGLTDTQYF.